Listed below are T cell receptor beta chains from one sample, sequenced in a study of STAT5B mutations in CD4+ large granular lymphocyte leukemia. Using immunoSEQ multiplex PCR, the repertoire was profiled, and TCRdb retains in-frame clones only, with some absent. Of around 21,000 clones in the sample, over 70% are singletons; the top ten hold about 4%. The sequenced sample consisted of CD4+ T cells from blood buffy coats. These receptors originate from a human donor in good health. Each CDR3 is given with its conserved first and last residue. The order of the fields is clone size, J gene, V gene, D gene, CDR3 protein, CDR3 DNA. The D gene is left open where the match is weak. Only part of the rows carry a size: once, few, many, or a class if the clone is expanded.

clone_size: -; j_call: TRBJ2-3; v_call: TRBV7-6; d_call: -; cdr3_aa: CASSSPLLQDTQYF; cdr3_nt: TGTGCCAGCAGCTCTCCCTTGCTTCAGGATACGCAGTATTTT
clone_size: few; j_call: TRBJ1-1; v_call: TRBV5-1; d_call: -; cdr3_aa: CASSSLTGRTEAFF; cdr3_nt: TGCGCCAGCAGCTCCCTGACAGGACGGACTGAAGCTTTCTTT
clone_size: -; j_call: TRBJ2-7; v_call: TRBV7-8; d_call: TRBD1; cdr3_aa: CASSPIRGHEYF; cdr3_nt: TGTGCCAGCAGCCCAATCAGGGGGCATGAGTACTTC
clone_size: -; j_call: TRBJ1-1; v_call: TRBV5-1; d_call: -; cdr3_aa: CASSLARENTEAFF; cdr3_nt: TGCGCCAGCAGCTTGGCTCGGGAGAACACTGAAGCTTTCTTT
clone_size: -; j_call: TRBJ2-7; v_call: TRBV6-1; d_call: TRBD1; cdr3_aa: CASTITGALYEQYF; cdr3_nt: TGTGCCAGCACCATAACAGGGGCTCTATACGAGCAGTACTTC
clone_size: few; j_call: TRBJ1-1; v_call: TRBV7-9; d_call: -; cdr3_aa: CASSSLRGEQRRNTEAFF; cdr3_nt: TGTGCCAGCAGCTCACTTCGGGGGGAGCAGCGTCGGAACACTGAAGCTTTCTTT
clone_size: -; j_call: TRBJ1-5; v_call: TRBV6-6; d_call: -; cdr3_aa: CASMGGSNQPQHF; cdr3_nt: TGTGCCAGCATGGGGGGTAGCAATCAGCCCCAGCATTTT
clone_size: -; j_call: TRBJ2-7; v_call: TRBV11-2; d_call: TRBD2; cdr3_aa: CASSLVSLAGKYEQYF; cdr3_nt: TGTGCCAGCAGCTTAGTTTCTCTAGCGGGAAAGTACGAGCAGTACTTC
clone_size: -; j_call: TRBJ2-1; v_call: TRBV11-1; d_call: TRBD2; cdr3_aa: CASTKEGLAGGDEQFF; cdr3_nt: TGTGCCAGCACCAAAGAAGGACTAGCGGGAGGTGATGAGCAGTTCTTC
clone_size: -; j_call: TRBJ1-5; v_call: TRBV10-3; d_call: -; cdr3_aa: CAIRAGDNQPQHF; cdr3_nt: TGTGCCATCAGGGCAGGGGATAATCAGCCCCAGCATTTT
clone_size: -; j_call: TRBJ2-7; v_call: TRBV27; d_call: -; cdr3_aa: CASSPYNSYEQYF; cdr3_nt: TGTGCCAGCAGTCCCTACAACTCCTACGAGCAGTACTTC
clone_size: -; j_call: TRBJ2-7; v_call: TRBV28; d_call: -; cdr3_aa: CASSGGSVSVSYEQYF; cdr3_nt: TGTGCCAGCAGTGGGGGATCGGTGTCAGTTTCCTACGAGCAGTACTTC
clone_size: few; j_call: TRBJ1-5; v_call: TRBV10-3; d_call: -; cdr3_aa: CAISDWEQPQHF; cdr3_nt: TGTGCCATCAGTGACTGGGAACAGCCCCAGCATTTT
clone_size: -; j_call: TRBJ1-2; v_call: TRBV6-6; d_call: -; cdr3_aa: CASSLSGQTNYGYTF; cdr3_nt: TGTGCCAGCAGCCTATCGGGGCAGACTAACTATGGCTACACCTTC
clone_size: -; j_call: TRBJ2-5; v_call: TRBV5-4; d_call: TRBD1; cdr3_aa: CASSRTGTGPETQYF; cdr3_nt: TGTGCCAGCAGCCGTACCGGGACAGGGCCCGAGACCCAGTACTTC
clone_size: medium-sized; j_call: TRBJ2-1; v_call: TRBV28; d_call: -; cdr3_aa: CAIARAATDNEQFF; cdr3_nt: TGTGCCATCGCCCGAGCGGCTACCGACAATGAGCAGTTCTTC
clone_size: -; j_call: TRBJ2-7; v_call: TRBV6-1; d_call: -; cdr3_aa: CASSDKRVLGPTYEQYF; cdr3_nt: TGTGCCAGCAGTGATAAAAGGGTTCTGGGCCCGACCTACGAGCAGTACTTC
clone_size: few; j_call: TRBJ2-7; v_call: TRBV11-3; d_call: -; cdr3_aa: CASSGGWGYEQYF; cdr3_nt: TGTGCCAGCAGCGGCGGGTGGGGCTACGAGCAGTACTTC
clone_size: -; j_call: TRBJ2-5; v_call: TRBV7-2; d_call: -; cdr3_aa: CASSRVSEVQTQYF; cdr3_nt: TGTGCCAGCAGCCGGGTCTCAGAGGTTCAGACCCAGTACTTC
clone_size: few; j_call: TRBJ1-1; v_call: TRBV29-1; d_call: -; cdr3_aa: CSVEVRPNTEAFF; cdr3_nt: TGCAGCGTTGAAGTCAGGCCTAACACTGAAGCTTTCTTT
clone_size: -; j_call: TRBJ2-5; v_call: TRBV13; d_call: -; cdr3_aa: CASSFGGRETQYF; cdr3_nt: TGTGCCAGCAGCTTTGGAGGTCGGGAGACCCAGTACTTC
clone_size: -; j_call: TRBJ2-7; v_call: TRBV6-5; d_call: -; cdr3_aa: CASSPDQRPKYF; cdr3_nt: TGTGCCAGCAGTCCCGACCAGCGCCCAAAGTACTTC
clone_size: -; j_call: TRBJ1-3; v_call: TRBV4-2; d_call: TRBD1; cdr3_aa: CASSLSGGDTIYF; cdr3_nt: TGTGCCAGCAGCCTTTCAGGGGGAGACACCATATATTTT
clone_size: -; j_call: TRBJ2-7; v_call: TRBV5-1; d_call: TRBD2; cdr3_aa: CASSLGLAGGSGEQYF; cdr3_nt: TGCGCCAGCAGCTTGGGGCTAGCGGGAGGGTCGGGGGAGCAGTACTTC
clone_size: -; j_call: TRBJ2-1; v_call: TRBV4-2; d_call: -; cdr3_aa: CASSQDPGDSYNEQFF; cdr3_nt: TGTGCCAGCAGCCAAGATCCGGGCGACTCCTACAATGAGCAGTTCTTC
clone_size: few; j_call: TRBJ2-7; v_call: TRBV4-2; d_call: TRBD2; cdr3_aa: CASSQPGLAAYEQYF; cdr3_nt: TGTGCCAGCAGCCAACCGGGACTAGCGGCCTACGAGCAGTACTTC
clone_size: -; j_call: TRBJ2-7; v_call: TRBV2; d_call: -; cdr3_aa: CASRERDRAYEQYF; cdr3_nt: TGTGCCAGCAGAGAGCGGGACAGAGCCTACGAGCAGTACTTC
clone_size: -; j_call: TRBJ2-3; v_call: TRBV6-4; d_call: -; cdr3_aa: CASSGPQCSDTQYF; cdr3_nt: TGTGCCAGCAGTGGTCCCCAGTGCTCAGATACGCAGTATTTT
clone_size: -; j_call: TRBJ2-4; v_call: TRBV6-6; d_call: -; cdr3_aa: CASSGGAGGENIQYF; cdr3_nt: TGTGCCAGCTCTGGGGGGGCAGGGGGGGAAAACATTCAGTACTTC
clone_size: -; j_call: TRBJ2-3; v_call: TRBV6-1; d_call: -; cdr3_aa: CASSEDTQYF; cdr3_nt: TGTGCCAGCAGTGAGGATACGCAGTATTTT
clone_size: -; j_call: TRBJ2-1; v_call: TRBV2; d_call: -; cdr3_aa: CASSGPGWGNEQFF; cdr3_nt: TGTGCCAGCAGTGGTCCGGGTTGGGGCAATGAGCAGTTCTTC
clone_size: -; j_call: TRBJ2-1; v_call: TRBV5-1; d_call: -; cdr3_aa: CASSPRQVYNEQFF; cdr3_nt: TGCGCCAGCAGCCCAAGACAGGTTTACAATGAGCAGTTCTTC
clone_size: -; j_call: TRBJ2-7; v_call: TRBV18; d_call: TRBD2; cdr3_aa: CASSPSGGPSYEQYF; cdr3_nt: TGTGCCAGCTCACCATCGGGAGGGCCTTCCTACGAGCAGTACTTC
clone_size: -; j_call: TRBJ2-7; v_call: TRBV19; d_call: -; cdr3_aa: CASRGAAKQYF; cdr3_nt: TGTGCCAGTAGAGGTGCGGCGAAGCAGTACTTC
clone_size: -; j_call: TRBJ1-2; v_call: TRBV5-4; d_call: -; cdr3_aa: CASSEGSGLYGYTF; cdr3_nt: TGTGCCAGCAGTGAGGGGAGCGGGCTCTATGGCTACACCTTC
clone_size: -; j_call: TRBJ2-7; v_call: TRBV28; d_call: -; cdr3_aa: CASSFPDTVGYEQYF; cdr3_nt: TGTGCCAGCAGTTTCCCCGACACGGTCGGCTACGAGCAGTACTTC
clone_size: -; j_call: TRBJ2-3; v_call: TRBV11-2; d_call: -; cdr3_aa: CASSLKDTQYF; cdr3_nt: TGTGCCAGCAGCTTAAAAGATACGCAGTATTTT
clone_size: -; j_call: TRBJ1-5; v_call: TRBV7-9; d_call: -; cdr3_aa: CASSLGRVRVSNQPQHF; cdr3_nt: TGTGCCAGCAGCTTAGGAAGGGTCAGGGTAAGCAATCAGCCCCAGCATTTT
clone_size: -; j_call: TRBJ1-5; v_call: TRBV5-4; d_call: -; cdr3_aa: CASSLPDQPQHF; cdr3_nt: TGTGCCAGCAGCTTGCCCGACCAGCCCCAGCATTTT
clone_size: -; j_call: TRBJ1-1; v_call: TRBV9; d_call: -; cdr3_aa: CASSPPRGMNTEAFF; cdr3_nt: TGTGCCAGCAGCCCACCCAGGGGCATGAACACTGAAGCTTTCTTT
clone_size: once; j_call: TRBJ1-1; v_call: TRBV6-5; d_call: -; cdr3_aa: CASSREGTITEAFF; cdr3_nt: TGTGCCAGCAGTCGAGAGGGGACTATCACTGAAGCTTTCTTT